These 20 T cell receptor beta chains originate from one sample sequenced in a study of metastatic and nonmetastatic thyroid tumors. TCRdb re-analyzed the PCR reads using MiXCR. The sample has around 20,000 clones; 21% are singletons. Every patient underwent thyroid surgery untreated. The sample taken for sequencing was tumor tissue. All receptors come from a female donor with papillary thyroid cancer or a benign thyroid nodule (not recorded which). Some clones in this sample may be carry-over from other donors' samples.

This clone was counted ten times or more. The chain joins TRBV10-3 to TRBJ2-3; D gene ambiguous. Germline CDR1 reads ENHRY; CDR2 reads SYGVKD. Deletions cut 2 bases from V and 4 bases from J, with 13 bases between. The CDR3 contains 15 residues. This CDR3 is CAISEADPTPDTQYF. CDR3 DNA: TGTGCCATCAGTGAGGCGGACCCCACCCCAGATACGCAGTATTTT.

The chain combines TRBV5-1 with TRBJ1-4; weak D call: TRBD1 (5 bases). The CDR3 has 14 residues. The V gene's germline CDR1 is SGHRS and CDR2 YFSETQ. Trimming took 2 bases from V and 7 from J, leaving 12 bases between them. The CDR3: CASSLTGGAEKLFF. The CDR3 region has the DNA TGCGCCAGCAGCTTAACAGGCGGGGCTGAAAAACTGTTTTTT.

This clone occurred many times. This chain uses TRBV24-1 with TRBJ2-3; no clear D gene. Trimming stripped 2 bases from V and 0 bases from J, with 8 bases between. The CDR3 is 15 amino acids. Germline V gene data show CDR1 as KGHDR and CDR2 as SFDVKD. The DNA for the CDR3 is TGTGCCACCAGTGATTCCCACGACAGCACAGATACGCAGTATTTT. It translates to CATSDSHDSTDTQYF.

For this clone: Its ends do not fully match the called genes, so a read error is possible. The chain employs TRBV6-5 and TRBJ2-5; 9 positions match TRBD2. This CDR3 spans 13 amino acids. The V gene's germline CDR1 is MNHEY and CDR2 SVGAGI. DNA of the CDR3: TGTGCCAGCAGTTACTCGGCGGGAGGGCCTCAATCGTTC. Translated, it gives CASSYSAGGPQSF.

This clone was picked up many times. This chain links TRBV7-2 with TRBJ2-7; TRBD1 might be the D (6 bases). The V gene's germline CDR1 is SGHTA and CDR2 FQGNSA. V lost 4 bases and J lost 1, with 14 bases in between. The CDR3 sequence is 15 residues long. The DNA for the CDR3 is TGTGCCAGCAGCTATGGACAGATAATTTCCTACGAGCAGTACTTC. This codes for CASSYGQIISYEQYF.

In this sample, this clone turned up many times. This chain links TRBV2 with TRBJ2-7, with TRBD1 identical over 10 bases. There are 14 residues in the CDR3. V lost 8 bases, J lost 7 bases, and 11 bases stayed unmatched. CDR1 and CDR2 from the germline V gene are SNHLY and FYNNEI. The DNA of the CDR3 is TGTGCCAGCTCCGGGACAGGGGTCCTCCAAGAGCAGTACTTC. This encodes CASSGTGVLQEQYF.

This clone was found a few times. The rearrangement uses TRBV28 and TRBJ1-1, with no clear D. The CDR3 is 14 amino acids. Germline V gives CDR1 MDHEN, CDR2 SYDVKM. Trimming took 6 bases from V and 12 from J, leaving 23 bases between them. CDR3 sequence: CASRSPPVSNGSFF. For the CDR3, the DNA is TGTGCCAGCAGATCCCCACCCGTGTCCAATGGGTCTTTCTTT.

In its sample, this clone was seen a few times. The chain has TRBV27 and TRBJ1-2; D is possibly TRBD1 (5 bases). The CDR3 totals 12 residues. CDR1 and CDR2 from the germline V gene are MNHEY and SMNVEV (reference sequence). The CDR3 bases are TGTACCACTGCGACGGGGGGCTATGGCTACACCTTC. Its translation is CTTATGGYGYTF.

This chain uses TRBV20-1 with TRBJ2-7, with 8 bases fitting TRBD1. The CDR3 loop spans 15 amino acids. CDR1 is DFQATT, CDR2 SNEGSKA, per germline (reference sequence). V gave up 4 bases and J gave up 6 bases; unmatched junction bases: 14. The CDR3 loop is CSANRIDRGPSEQYF. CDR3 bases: TGCAGTGCTAATAGAATTGACAGGGGCCCCTCCGAGCAGTACTTC.

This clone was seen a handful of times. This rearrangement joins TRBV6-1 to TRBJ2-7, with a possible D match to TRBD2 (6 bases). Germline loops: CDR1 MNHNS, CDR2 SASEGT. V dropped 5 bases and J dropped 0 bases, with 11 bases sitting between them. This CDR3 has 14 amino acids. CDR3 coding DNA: TGTGCCAGCAGTCGGGACGGGAGCTCCTACGAGCAGTACTTC. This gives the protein CASSRDGSSYEQYF.

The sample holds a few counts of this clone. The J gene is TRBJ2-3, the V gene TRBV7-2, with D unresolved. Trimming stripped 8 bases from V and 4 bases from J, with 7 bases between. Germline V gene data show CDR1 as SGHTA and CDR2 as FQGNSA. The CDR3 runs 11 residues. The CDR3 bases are TGTGCCAGCGCGCAGTCAGATACGCAGTATTTT. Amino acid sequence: CASAQSDTQYF.

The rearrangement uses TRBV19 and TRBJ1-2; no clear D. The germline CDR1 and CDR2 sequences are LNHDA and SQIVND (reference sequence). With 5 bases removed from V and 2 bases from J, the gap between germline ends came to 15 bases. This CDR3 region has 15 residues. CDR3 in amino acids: CASSLQRAENYGYTF. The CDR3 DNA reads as TGTGCCAGTAGTCTACAGCGAGCGGAAAACTATGGCTACACCTTC.

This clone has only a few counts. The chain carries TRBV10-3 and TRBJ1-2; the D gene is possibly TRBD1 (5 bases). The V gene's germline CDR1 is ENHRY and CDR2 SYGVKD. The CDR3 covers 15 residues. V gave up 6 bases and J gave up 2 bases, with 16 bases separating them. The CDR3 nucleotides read TGTGCCATCAGGGACTGGGCAGGGACGAACTATGGCTACACCTTC. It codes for CAIRDWAGTNYGYTF.

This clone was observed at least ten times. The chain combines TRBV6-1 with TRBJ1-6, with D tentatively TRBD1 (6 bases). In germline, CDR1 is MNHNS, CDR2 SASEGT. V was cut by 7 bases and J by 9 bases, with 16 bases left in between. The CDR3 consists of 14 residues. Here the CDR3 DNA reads TGTGCCAGCACTAACCGGGACATGGGTTCACCCCTCCACTTT. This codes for CASTNRDMGSPLHF.

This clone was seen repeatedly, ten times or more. The CDR3 DNA follows: TGCGCCAGCAGTCGGAATTCACAGGGATTGGATGAGCAGTTCTTC. Translating it yields CASSRNSQGLDEQFF. The rearrangement joins TRBV4-3 to TRBJ2-1, with D perhaps TRBD1 (6 bases). With 6 bases removed from V and 8 bases from J, the gap between germline ends came to 20 bases. This CDR3 region has 15 residues. Germline CDR1 reads LGHNA; CDR2 reads YSLEER.

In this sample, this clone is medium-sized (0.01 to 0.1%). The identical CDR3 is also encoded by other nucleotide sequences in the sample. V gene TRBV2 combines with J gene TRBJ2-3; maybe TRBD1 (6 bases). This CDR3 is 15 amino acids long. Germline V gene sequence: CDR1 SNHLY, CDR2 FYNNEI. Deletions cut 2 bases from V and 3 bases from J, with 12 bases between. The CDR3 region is CASSETGSSTDTQYF. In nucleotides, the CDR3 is TGTGCCAGCAGTGAAACAGGGTCCTCGACAGATACGCAGTATTTT.

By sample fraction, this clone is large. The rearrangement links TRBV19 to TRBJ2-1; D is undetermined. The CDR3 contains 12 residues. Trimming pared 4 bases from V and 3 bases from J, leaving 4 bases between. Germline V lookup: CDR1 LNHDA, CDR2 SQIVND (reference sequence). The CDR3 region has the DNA TGTGCCAGTAGTAGGGGCTACAATGAGCAGTTCTTC. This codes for CASSRGYNEQFF.

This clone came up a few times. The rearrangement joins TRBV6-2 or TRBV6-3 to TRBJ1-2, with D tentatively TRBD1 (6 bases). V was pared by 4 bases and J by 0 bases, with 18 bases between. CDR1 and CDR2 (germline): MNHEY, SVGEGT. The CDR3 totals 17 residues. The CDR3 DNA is TGTGCCAGCAGTTCCACAGGGAAGGGGGAAGCTAACTATGGCTACACCTTC. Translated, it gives CASSSTGKGEANYGYTF.

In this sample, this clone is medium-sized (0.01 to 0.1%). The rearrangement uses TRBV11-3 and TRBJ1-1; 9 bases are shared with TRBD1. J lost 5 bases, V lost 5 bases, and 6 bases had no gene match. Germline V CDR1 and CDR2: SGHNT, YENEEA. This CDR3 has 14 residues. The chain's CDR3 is CASSPGQGDTEAFF. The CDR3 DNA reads TGTGCCAGCAGCCCGGGACAGGGAGATACTGAAGCTTTCTTT. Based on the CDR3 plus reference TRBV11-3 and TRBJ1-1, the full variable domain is EAGVVQSPRYKIIEKKQPVAFWCNPISGHNTLYWYLQNLGQGPELLIRYENEEAVDDSQLPKDRFSAERLKGVDSTLKIQPAELGDSAVYLCASSPGQGDTEAFFGQGTRLTVV.

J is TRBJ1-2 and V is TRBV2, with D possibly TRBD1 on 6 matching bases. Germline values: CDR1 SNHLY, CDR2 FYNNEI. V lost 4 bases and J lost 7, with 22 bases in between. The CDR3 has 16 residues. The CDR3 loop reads CASSVLPGGGKVGYTF. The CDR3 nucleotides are TGTGCCAGCAGTGTCTTACCGGGAGGGGGGAAGGTTGGCTACACCTTC.